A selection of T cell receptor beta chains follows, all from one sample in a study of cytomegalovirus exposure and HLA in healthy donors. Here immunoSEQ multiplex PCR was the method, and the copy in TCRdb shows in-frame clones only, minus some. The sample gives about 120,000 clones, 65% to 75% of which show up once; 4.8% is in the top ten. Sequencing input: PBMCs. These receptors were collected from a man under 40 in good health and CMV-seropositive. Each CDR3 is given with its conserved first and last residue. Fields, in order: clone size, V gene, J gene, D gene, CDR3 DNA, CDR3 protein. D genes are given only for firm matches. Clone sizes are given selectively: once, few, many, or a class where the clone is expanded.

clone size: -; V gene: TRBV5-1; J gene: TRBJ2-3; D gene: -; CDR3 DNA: TGCGCCAGCAGCTTGGAAGGCAGGGGAACAGATACGCAGTATTTT; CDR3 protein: CASSLEGRGTDTQYF
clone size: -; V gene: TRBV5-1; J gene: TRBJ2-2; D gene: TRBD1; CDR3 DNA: TGCGCCAGCAGCCGAGATTTCGACAGGGGGGCCGGGGAGCTGTTTTTT; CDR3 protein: CASSRDFDRGAGELFF
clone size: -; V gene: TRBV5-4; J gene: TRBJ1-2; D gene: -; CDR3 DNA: TGTGCCAGCCGAGGGGGGGCGAACTATGGCTACCCCTTC; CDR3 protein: CASRGGANYGYPF
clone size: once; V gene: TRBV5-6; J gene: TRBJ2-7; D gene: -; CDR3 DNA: TGTGCCAGCGGGCGGGGGCCCTTCTACGAGCAGTACTTC; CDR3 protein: CASGRGPFYEQYF
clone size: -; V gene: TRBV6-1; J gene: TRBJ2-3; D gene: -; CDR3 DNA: TGTGCCAGCAGTGATCCAGGGGCTAGCACAGATACGCAGTATTTT; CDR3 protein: CASSDPGASTDTQYF
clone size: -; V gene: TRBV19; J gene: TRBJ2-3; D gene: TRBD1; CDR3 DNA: TGTGCCAGTAGTTCGGCAGGGGGCCTGAATACGCAGTATTTT; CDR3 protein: CASSSAGGLNTQYF
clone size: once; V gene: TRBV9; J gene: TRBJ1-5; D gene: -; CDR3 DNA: TGTGCCAGCAGCGTAAACAGGGACGATCAGCCCCAGCATTTT; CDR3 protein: CASSVNRDDQPQHF
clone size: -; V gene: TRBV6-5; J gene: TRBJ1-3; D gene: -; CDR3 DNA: TGTGCCAGCAGCCCAGGGACTTACTCTGGAAACACCATATATTTT; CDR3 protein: CASSPGTYSGNTIYF
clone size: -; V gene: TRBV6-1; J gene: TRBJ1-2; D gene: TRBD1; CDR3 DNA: TGTGTCAGCAGTGAAATCCCAGGGGGCGGCTATGGCTACACCTTC; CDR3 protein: CVSSEIPGGGYGYTF
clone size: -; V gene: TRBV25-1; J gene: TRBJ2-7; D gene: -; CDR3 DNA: TGTGCCAGCAGTGAATATGGCAGGTGGGACGAGCAGTACTTC; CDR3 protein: CASSEYGRWDEQYF
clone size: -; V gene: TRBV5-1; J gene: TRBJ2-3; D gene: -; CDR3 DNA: TGCGCCAGCAGCTGGAATCCAGGGGGAGGAAGCACAGATACGCAGTATTTT; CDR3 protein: CASSWNPGGGSTDTQYF
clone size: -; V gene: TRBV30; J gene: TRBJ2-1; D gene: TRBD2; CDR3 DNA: TGTGCCTGGAGTGGGCTAGCGGGGGGTCCTCGCTCCTACAATGAGCAGTTCTTC; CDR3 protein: CAWSGLAGGPRSYNEQFF
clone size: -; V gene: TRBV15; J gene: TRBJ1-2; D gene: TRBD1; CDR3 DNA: TGTGCCACCAGCAGGGACAGGGGAGGCGACTATGGCTACACCTTC; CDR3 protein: CATSRDRGGDYGYTF
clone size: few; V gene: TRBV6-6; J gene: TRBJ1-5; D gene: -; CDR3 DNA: TGTGCCAGCAGTTTTACAGGGTCCCAGCCCCAGCATTTT; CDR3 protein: CASSFTGSQPQHF
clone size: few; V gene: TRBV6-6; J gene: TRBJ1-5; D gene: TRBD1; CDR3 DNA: TGTGCCAGCAGTTACACGACAGGGGGGAATCAGCCCCAGCATTTT; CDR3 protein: CASSYTTGGNQPQHF
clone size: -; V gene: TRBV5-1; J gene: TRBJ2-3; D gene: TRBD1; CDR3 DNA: TGCGCCAGCAGCAACCGGGACAGGGGGCTTGGAGATACGCAGTATTTT; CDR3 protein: CASSNRDRGLGDTQYF
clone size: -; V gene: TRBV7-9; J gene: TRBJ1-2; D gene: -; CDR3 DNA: TGTGCCAGCAGCTTAGACAGTACAAGCTATGGCTACACCTTC; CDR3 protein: CASSLDSTSYGYTF
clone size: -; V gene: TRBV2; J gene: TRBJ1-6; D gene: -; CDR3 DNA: TGTGCCAGCAGTGTTACCAGGGCGAATTCACCCCTCCACTTT; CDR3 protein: CASSVTRANSPLHF
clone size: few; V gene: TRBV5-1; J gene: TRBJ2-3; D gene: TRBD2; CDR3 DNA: TGCGCCAGCAGCTTGGGTGGGACTAGCGGGGTAGATACGCAGTATTTT; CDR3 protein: CASSLGGTSGVDTQYF
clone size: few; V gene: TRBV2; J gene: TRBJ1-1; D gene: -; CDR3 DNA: TGTGCCAGCGGGCTGGGGGCAAGCACTGAAGCTTTCTTT; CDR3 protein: CASGLGASTEAFF
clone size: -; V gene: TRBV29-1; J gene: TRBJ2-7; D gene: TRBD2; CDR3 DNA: TGCAGCGTTTCGAGCGGGGTCTCCGTCAACGAGCAGTACTTC; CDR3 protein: CSVSSGVSVNEQYF
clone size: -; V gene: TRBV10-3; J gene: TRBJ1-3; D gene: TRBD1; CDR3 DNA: TGTGCCATCAGTGCTGGGACAGACTCGGGAAACACCATATATTTT; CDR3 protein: CAISAGTDSGNTIYF
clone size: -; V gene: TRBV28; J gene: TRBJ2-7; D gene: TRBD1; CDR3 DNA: TGTGCCAGCAGTTGGGACAGGGGTTGGGACGAGCAGTACTTC; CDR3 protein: CASSWDRGWDEQYF
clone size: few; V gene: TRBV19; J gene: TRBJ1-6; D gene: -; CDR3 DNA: TGTGCCAGTAGACGAGGGAGCTCCTATAATTCACCCCTCCACTTT; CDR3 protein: CASRRGSSYNSPLHF
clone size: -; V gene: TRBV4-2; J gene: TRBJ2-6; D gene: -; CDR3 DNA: TGTGCCAGCAGCCGCGAACAGATCTCTGGGGCCAACGTCCTGACTTTC; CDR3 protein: CASSREQISGANVLTF
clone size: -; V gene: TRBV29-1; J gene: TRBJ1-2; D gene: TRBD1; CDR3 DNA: TGCAGCGTTGGGGGCGGGACAGGGGCCCGATACTATGGCTACACCTTC; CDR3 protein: CSVGGGTGARYYGYTF
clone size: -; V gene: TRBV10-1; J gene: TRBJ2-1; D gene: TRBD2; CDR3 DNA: TGCGCCAGCTCCACTAGCGTGGAGTACAATGAGCAGTTCTTC; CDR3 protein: CASSTSVEYNEQFF
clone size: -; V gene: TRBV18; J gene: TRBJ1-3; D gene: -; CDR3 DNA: TGTGCCAGCTCAGCCTACAGGGACCCCTCTGGAAACACCATATATTTT; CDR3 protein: CASSAYRDPSGNTIYF
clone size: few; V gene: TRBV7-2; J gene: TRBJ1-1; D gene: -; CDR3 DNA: TGTGCCAGCAGCTTAGTACAGGGAGATGAAGCTTTCTTT; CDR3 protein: CASSLVQGDEAFF
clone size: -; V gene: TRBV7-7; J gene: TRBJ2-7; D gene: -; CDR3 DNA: TGTGCCAGCAGCTTAAACGCAGGGTCCGAGCAGTACTTC; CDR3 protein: CASSLNAGSEQYF
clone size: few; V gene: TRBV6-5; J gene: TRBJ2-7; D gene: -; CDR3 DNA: TGTGCCAGCAGTTCCCCGTCCTACGAGCAGTACTTC; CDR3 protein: CASSSPSYEQYF
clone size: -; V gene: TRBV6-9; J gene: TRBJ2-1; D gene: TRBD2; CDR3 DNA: TGTGCCAGCAGACCGGGACTAGCGGGGGGGCGGAATGAGCAGTTCTTC; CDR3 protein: CASRPGLAGGRNEQFF
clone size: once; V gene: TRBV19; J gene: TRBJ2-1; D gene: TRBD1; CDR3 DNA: TGTGCCAGTAGTATAGGCGAGGGGGCCGGTTACAATGAGCAGTTCTTC; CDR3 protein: CASSIGEGAGYNEQFF
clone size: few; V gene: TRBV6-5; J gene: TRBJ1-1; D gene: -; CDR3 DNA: TGTGCCAGCAGTTCTAGTGTCGGCACTGAAGCTTTCTTT; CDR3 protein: CASSSSVGTEAFF
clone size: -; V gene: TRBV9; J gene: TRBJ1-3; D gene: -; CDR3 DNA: TGTGCCAGCAGCCCCAGCAGGGGAAACACCATATATTTT; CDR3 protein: CASSPSRGNTIYF